One and the same sample provided the 19 T cell receptor beta chains below, sequenced in a study of CD8 T cells in Susac syndrome. RNA in amounts of about 0.45 to 1 ug was reverse transcribed with random hexamers. TCRdb reprocessed the immunoSEQ multiplex PCR reads with MiXCR, giving one entry per CDR3 protein. The repertoire holds fewer than 200,000 distinct CDR3 sequences, 91% seen once, with 0.085% to 0.09% in the top ten. The source material was CD4+ T cells from PBMCs. These receptors came from a human donor with Susac syndrome.

The V gene is TRBV6-5, the J gene TRBJ2-5; D call uncertain. The CDR3 has 12 amino acids. With 2 bases removed from V and 7 bases from J, the gap between germline ends came to 8 bases. Germline V CDR1 and CDR2: MNHEY, SVGAGI. The CDR3 bases are TGTGCCAGCAGTTACCCCTCAGGGACCCAGTACTTC. It yields the protein CASSYPSGTQYF.

V usage is TRBV9 and J usage is TRBJ2-5; D may be TRBD1 or TRBD2 (7 bases each). This CDR3 spans 15 amino acids. The V end lost 2 bases, the J end lost 5 bases, and 16 bases lay between the germline ends. Germline assignment: CDR1 SGDLS and CDR2 YYNGEE. CDR3 sequence (DNA): TGTGCCAGCAGCGTGGGCAGGGGGGGAGAGGAGACCCAGTACTTC. Translation gives CASSVGRGGEETQYF.

This chain links TRBV7-3 with TRBJ2-1; D assignment may be TRBD1 or TRBD2 (5 bases each). The CDR3 loop spans 12 amino acids. V was shortened by 7 bases and J by 7 bases, with 11 bases between the two germline ends. In germline, CDR1 is SGHTA, CDR2 FQGTGA. CDR3 DNA: TGTGCCAGCAAGGGGTCGGGGAATGAGCAGTTCTTC. Its protein product is CASKGSGNEQFF.

The J gene is TRBJ2-5, the V gene TRBV5-6; perhaps TRBD1 as D (6 bases). CDR1 SGHDT and CDR2 YYEEEE come from the germline V gene. Trimming took off 3 bases at V and 0 bases at J, with 18 bases between the two ends. This CDR3 has 17 amino acids. CDR3 nucleotides: TGTGCCAGCAGCTCTACTCTACCGGGACACCACCAAGAGACCCAGTACTTC. Its protein is CASSSTLPGHHQETQYF.

The chain recombines TRBV5-1 with TRBJ2-1, with no clear D. Trimming pared 0 bases from V and 7 bases from J, leaving 14 bases between. Germline assignment: CDR1 SGHRS and CDR2 YFSETQ. The CDR3 sequence is 15 residues long. The CDR3 spells CASSLGTQVGNEQFF. The CDR3 bases are TGCGCCAGCAGCTTGGGGACCCAGGTGGGGAATGAGCAGTTCTTC.

The chain couples TRBV20-1 to TRBJ1-5, with TRBD1 identical over 7 bases. The V gene's germline CDR1 is DFQATT and CDR2 SNEGSKA (reference sequence). Unmatched junction bases numbered 21, after V lost 3 bases and J lost 4 bases. The CDR3 length is 19 residues. CDR3 loop: CSASRGGTAHLLGNQPQHF. CDR3 DNA: TGCAGTGCTAGTCGGGGGGGGACAGCACACCTCCTGGGGAATCAGCCCCAGCATTTT.

The rearrangement uses TRBV18 and TRBJ1-1, with D maybe TRBD1 (6 bases). This CDR3 is built from 15 residues. V lost 2 bases, J lost 6 bases, and 16 bases lay in between. Germline CDR1 is KGHSH and CDR2 is LQKENI. Here the CDR3 DNA reads TGTGCCAGCTCACCATCTCAGGGGAGGGATTCTGAAGCTTTCTTT. This gives the protein CASSPSQGRDSEAFF.

This clonotype is a singleton in its sample. V and J are TRBV20-1 and TRBJ1-2; D is unclear. Between the trimmed V and J ends, which lost 3 bases and 8 bases, there was a span of 16 bases. The germline V gene encodes CDR1 DFQATT and CDR2 SNEGSKA (reference sequence). This CDR3 is built from 13 residues. The CDR3 spells CSASLMGGNGYTF. In DNA, the CDR3 is TGCAGTGCTAGTCTTATGGGAGGGAACGGCTACACCTTC.

This rearrangement joins TRBV12-3 or TRBV12-4 to TRBJ1-5, with 8 nucleotides matching TRBD1. V dropped 5 bases and J dropped 4; count of bases not matched to a gene: 13. CDR3 size: 17 residues. The CDR3: CASSTGTGKKENQPQHF. In DNA form, the CDR3 reads TGTGCCAGCAGTACTGGGACAGGAAAGAAAGAAAATCAGCCCCAGCATTTT.

The chain recombines TRBV27 with TRBJ1-2; 7 bases fit TRBD1. The CDR3 is made up of 16 amino acids. The germline V gene encodes CDR1 MNHEY and CDR2 SMNVEV (reference sequence). With V trimmed by 4 bases and J by 1 base, 9 bases remained unmatched. The CDR3 region is CASSSGTGQINYGYTF. CDR3 sequence (DNA): TGTGCCAGCAGTTCGGGTACGGGACAGATTAACTATGGCTACACCTTC.

This sequence joins TRBV29-1 and TRBJ2-3; D possibly corresponds to TRBD2 (6 bases). Germline CDR1 and CDR2: SQVTM and ANQGSEA. The CDR3 totals 14 residues. Trimming removed 4 bases from V and 3 bases from J, with 14 bases in between. DNA for the CDR3: TGCAGCGTTGTCGTGGGAGGATTAACAGATACGCAGTATTTT. It is translated as CSVVVGGLTDTQYF.

V and J are TRBV7-3 and TRBJ2-1, with 11 nucleotides matching TRBD2. Trimming took 1 base from V and 8 from J; bases not matched to a gene: 13. The CDR3 spans 18 residues. Per the germline V gene, CDR1 is SGHTA and CDR2 is FQGTGA. Here the CDR3 DNA reads TGTGCCAGCAGCTTAATTCAGCCCGGGACTAGCGGCTTCGATGAGCAGTTCTTC. It specifies CASSLIQPGTSGFDEQFF.

The V call is TRBV20-1, the J call TRBJ2-5; TRBD2 might be the D (6 bases). The V gene's germline CDR1 is DFQATT and CDR2 SNEGSKA (reference sequence). The CDR3 has 14 amino acids. V was trimmed by 0 bases and J by 5 bases, leaving 13 bases between them. CDR3 region: CSARDSTSMETQYF. The CDR3 DNA reads TGCAGTGCTAGAGATTCGACTAGTATGGAGACCCAGTACTTC.

The chain couples TRBV6-1 to TRBJ1-5; tentative D call: TRBD1 (5 bases). The germline V gene has CDR1 MNHNS and CDR2 SASEGT. The CDR3 is 13 residues long. Trimming left V 3 bases short and J 6 bases short, with 9 bases between. The CDR3 region has the DNA TGTGCCAGCAGTGAGGGGACGGTTCAGCCCCAGCATTTT. Translating it yields CASSEGTVQPQHF.

Only one count was recorded for this clonotype. This chain connects TRBV5-1 to TRBJ2-7; 9 nucleotides match TRBD2. J lost 0 bases, V lost 0 bases, and 7 bases had no gene match. The CDR3 loop spans 17 amino acids. Germline V gene data show CDR1 as SGHRS and CDR2 as YFSETQ. The CDR3 here is CASSLGPTSGTSYEQYF. The CDR3 DNA follows: TGCGCCAGCAGCTTGGGTCCGACTAGCGGAACCTCCTACGAGCAGTACTTC.

The rearrangement joins TRBV19 to TRBJ1-4, with TRBD1 matching 7 bases. Trimming removed 5 bases from V and 8 bases from J; junction bases left unmatched: 8. Germline assignment: CDR1 LNHDA and CDR2 SQIVND (reference sequence). This CDR3 contains 14 residues. In nucleotides, the CDR3 is TGTGCCAGTAGTCCGAACAGGGGTCGGGAAAAACTGTTTTTT. Amino acids: CASSPNRGREKLFF.

The genes are TRBV5-4 and TRBJ2-6; D remains unclear. Trimming removed 3 bases at V and 0 bases at J, with 13 bases between. The CDR3 contains 17 residues. CDR1 is SGHNT and CDR2 is YYREEE in the germline V gene (reference sequence). CDR3: CASSSLSSFSGANVLTF. The CDR3 nucleotides are TGTGCCAGCAGCTCCTTAAGCTCTTTCTCTGGGGCCAACGTCCTGACTTTC.

This clonotype occurred once. The gene calls are TRBV19 and TRBJ2-3, with 7 bases lining up with TRBD1. The trim removed 9 bases at V and 1 base at J, leaving 7 bases unmatched. The CDR3 consists of 14 residues. Germline values: CDR1 LNHDA, CDR2 SQIVND (reference sequence). The CDR3 reads CASGTDHRTDTQYF. CDR3 sequence (DNA): TGTGCCAGCGGGACAGACCATCGCACAGATACGCAGTATTTT.

The gene calls are TRBV20-1 and TRBJ2-4, with 9 bases lining up with TRBD1. Germline loops: CDR1 DFQATT, CDR2 SNEGSKA (reference sequence). The junction had 9 bases not matched to a gene; V was cut back by 2 bases and J by 7 bases. The CDR3 spans 15 residues. CDR3 sequence (DNA): TGCAGTGCTAGACGAATCGGACAGGGGACCAACATTCAGTACTTC. Amino acid sequence: CSARRIGQGTNIQYF.